This TCR beta chain was recovered during a study of blood T cell repertoires in COVID-19. In the original analysis: Estimates of nucleated cell counts were drawn from the amplification of reference gene primers. TCRdb keeps only in-frame clones here, not all; method: immunoSEQ multiplex PCR. V and J calls and clone size are copied from that table; D and trimming were computed from the DNA. This table holds about 180,000 clones, about 81% found once. The V gene's germline CDR1 is SGDLS and CDR2 YYNGEE. The CDR3 consists of 14 residues. V shed 0 bases and J shed 4 bases, with 10 bases lying between them.

The source is a woman over 75 with COVID-19, enrolled during active disease. The chain employs TRBV9 and TRBJ2-5; D uncertain. Material: peripheral blood. The CDR3 DNA follows: TGTGCCAGCAGCGTAGGGGCGTCCGGAGAGACCCAGTACTTC. It specifies CASSVGASGETQYF.